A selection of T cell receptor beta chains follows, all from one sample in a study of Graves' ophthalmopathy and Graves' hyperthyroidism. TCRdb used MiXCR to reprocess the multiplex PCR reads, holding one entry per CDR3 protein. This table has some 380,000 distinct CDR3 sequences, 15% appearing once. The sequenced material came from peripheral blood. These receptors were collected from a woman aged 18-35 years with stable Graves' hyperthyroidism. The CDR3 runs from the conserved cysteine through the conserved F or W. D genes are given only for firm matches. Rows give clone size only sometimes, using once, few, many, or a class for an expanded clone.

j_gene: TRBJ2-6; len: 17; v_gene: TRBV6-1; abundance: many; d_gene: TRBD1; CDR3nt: TGTGCCAGCCCCTCGGGACAGACTACTCCTGGGGCCAACGTCCTGACCTTC; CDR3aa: CASPSGQTTPGANVLTF
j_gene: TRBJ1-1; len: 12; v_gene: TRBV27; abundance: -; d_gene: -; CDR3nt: TGTGCCACAGCGGGCCATAAGACTGAAGCTTTCTTT; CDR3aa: CATAGHKTEAFF
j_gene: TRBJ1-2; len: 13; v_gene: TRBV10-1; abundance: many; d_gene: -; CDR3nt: TGCGCCAGCAGAGGTACAGGGCGAGGTGGCTACACCTTC; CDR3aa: CASRGTGRGGYTF
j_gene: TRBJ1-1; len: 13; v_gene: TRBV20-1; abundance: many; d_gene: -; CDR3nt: TGCAGTGCTAGTAATGTGGGGAACACTGAAGCTTTCTTT; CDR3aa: CSASNVGNTEAFF
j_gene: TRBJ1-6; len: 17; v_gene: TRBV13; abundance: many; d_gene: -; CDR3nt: TGTGCCAGCAGCGTCACAAGGGTGGGGGTATTAAGTTCACCCCTCCACTTT; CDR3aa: CASSVTRVGVLSSPLHF
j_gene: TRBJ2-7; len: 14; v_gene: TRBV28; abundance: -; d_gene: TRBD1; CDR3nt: TGTGCCAGCAGCTTCCGGGACAGTTTTTACGAGCAGTACTTC; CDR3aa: CASSFRDSFYEQYF
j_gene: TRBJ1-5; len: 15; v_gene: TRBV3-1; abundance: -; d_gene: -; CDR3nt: TGTGCCAGCAGCCAAGAGCCCACAGGCAATCAGCCCCAGCATTTT; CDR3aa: CASSQEPTGNQPQHF
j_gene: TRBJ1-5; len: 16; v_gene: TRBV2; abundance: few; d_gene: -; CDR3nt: TGTGCCAGCAGTCCCCCCCACGGGTGGTCCAATCAGCCCCAGCATTTT; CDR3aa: CASSPPHGWSNQPQHF
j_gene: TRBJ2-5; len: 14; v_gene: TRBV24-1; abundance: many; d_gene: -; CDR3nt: TGTGCCACCAGTGATTCCCGACGGGTAGAGACCCAGTACTTC; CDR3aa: CATSDSRRVETQYF
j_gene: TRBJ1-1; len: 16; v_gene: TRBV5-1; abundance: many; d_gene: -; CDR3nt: TGCGCCAGCAGCGCCAGACAGGCGGGAACGAACACTGAAGCTTTCTTT; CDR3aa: CASSARQAGTNTEAFF
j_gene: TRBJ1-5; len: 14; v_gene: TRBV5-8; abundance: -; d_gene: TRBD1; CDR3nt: TGTGCCAGCAGCTCACCGACAGGGCTATATCACCAGCATTTT; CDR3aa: CASSSPTGLYHQHF
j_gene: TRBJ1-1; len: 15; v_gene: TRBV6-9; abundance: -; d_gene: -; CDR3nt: TGTGCCAGCAGTATTCGGACAACTGGAAGGACTGAAGCTTTCTTT; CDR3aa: CASSIRTTGRTEAFF
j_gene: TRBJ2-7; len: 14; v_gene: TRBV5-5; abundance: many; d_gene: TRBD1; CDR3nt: TGTGCCAGCAGTTCCGGGACAGGGTTTGACGAGCAGTACTTC; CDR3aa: CASSSGTGFDEQYF
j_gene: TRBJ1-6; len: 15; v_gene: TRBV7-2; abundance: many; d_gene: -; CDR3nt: TGTGCCAGCAGCTCCGATGCGCAGAGAAATTCACCCCTCCACTTT; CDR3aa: CASSSDAQRNSPLHF
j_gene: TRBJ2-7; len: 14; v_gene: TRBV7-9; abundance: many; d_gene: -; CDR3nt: TGTGCCAGCAGCTGGGGGGCGGGTACCTACGAGCAGTACTTC; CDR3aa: CASSWGAGTYEQYF
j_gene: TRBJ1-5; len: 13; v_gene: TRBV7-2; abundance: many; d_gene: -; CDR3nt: TGTGCCAGCAGCTTGCCGGGGAGAAGGCCCCAGCATTTT; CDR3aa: CASSLPGRRPQHF
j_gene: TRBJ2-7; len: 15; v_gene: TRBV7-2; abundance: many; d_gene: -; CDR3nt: TGTGCCAGCAGCTTAGCGCTGGGCAGCTCCTACGAGCAGTACTTC; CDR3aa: CASSLALGSSYEQYF
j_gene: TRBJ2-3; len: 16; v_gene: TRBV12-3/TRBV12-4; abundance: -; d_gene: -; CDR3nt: TGTGCCAGCAGTGCAACCCGGGGAGGCTTGAGAGATACGCAGTATTTT; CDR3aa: CASSATRGGLRDTQYF
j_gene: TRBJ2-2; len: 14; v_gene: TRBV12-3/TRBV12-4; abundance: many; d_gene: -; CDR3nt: TGTGCCAGCAGTTTGGGTTCGGGGGGCTGGGAGCTGTTTTTT; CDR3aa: CASSLGSGGWELFF
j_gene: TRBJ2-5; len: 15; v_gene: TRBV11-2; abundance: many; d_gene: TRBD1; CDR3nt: TGTGCCAGCAGCTATTGGGGGGACAGGGGCGAGACCCAGTACTTC; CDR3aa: CASSYWGDRGETQYF
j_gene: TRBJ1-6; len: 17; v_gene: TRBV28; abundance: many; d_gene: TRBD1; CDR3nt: TGTGCCAGCAGTCCCCGACGGACAGGGGGCGCGTTGTCACCCCTCCACTTT; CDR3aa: CASSPRRTGGALSPLHF
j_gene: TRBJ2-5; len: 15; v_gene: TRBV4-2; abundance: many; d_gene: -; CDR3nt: TGTGCCAGCAGCCAAGGGGGGGCAAATCGAGAGACCCAGTACTTC; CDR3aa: CASSQGGANRETQYF
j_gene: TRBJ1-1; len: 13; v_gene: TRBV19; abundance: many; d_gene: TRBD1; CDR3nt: TGTGCCAGTGGACAGGGCGGGGTCACTGAAGCTTTCTTT; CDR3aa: CASGQGGVTEAFF
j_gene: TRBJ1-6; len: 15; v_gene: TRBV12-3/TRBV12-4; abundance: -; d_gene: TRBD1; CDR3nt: TGTGCCAGCAGTTCGGACAGGGTATACAATTCACCCCTCCACTTT; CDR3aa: CASSSDRVYNSPLHF
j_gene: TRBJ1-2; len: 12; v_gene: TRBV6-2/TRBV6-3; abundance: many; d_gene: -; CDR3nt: TGTGCCAGCAATCCGGGACCCTATGGCTACACCTTC; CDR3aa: CASNPGPYGYTF
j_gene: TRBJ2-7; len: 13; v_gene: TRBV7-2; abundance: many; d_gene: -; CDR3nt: TGTGCCAGCAGCTCCTTAGTCGTGGCCGAGCAGTACTTC; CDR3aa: CASSSLVVAEQYF
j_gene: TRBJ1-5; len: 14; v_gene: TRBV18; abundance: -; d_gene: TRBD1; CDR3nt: TGTGCCAGCTCACCGGACAGGGGAAAACAGCCCCAGCATTTT; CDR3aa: CASSPDRGKQPQHF
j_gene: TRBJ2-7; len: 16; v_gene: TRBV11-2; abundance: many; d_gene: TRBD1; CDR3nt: TGTGCCAGCAGCTTCGGACAGGGAGGAGAATCCTACGAGCAGTACTTC; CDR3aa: CASSFGQGGESYEQYF
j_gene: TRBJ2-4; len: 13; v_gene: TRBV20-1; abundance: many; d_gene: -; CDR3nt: TGCAGTGCTAGTTCGAATCCTTTAGACATTCAGTACTTC; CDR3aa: CSASSNPLDIQYF
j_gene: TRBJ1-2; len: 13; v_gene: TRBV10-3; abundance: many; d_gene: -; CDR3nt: TGTGCCATCAGTAAGGACGGAATCTATGGCTACACCTTC; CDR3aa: CAISKDGIYGYTF
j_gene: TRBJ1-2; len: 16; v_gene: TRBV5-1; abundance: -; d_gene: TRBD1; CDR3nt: TGCGCCAGCAGTCTGGGACAGGGGGCTGCAGGCTATGGCTACACCTTC; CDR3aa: CASSLGQGAAGYGYTF
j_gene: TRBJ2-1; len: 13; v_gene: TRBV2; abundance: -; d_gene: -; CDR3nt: TGTGCCAGCAGTGAACAGGGGTTCAATGAGAAGTTCTTC; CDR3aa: CASSEQGFNEKFF
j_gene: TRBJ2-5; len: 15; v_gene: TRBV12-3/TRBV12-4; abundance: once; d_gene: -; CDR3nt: TGTGCCAGCAGTTTTGGGCTACCCCCCCAAGAGACCCAGTACTTC; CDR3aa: CASSFGLPPQETQYF
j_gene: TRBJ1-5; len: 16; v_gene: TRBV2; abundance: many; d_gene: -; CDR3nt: TGTGCCAGCAGTAGTCATCAAGGGTCTAGCAATCAGCCCCAGCATTTT; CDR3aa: CASSSHQGSSNQPQHF
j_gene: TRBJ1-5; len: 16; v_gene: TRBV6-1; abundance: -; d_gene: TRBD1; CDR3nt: TGTGCCAGCAGAAGGGATGACAGGGCTATCAATCAGCCCCAGCATTTT; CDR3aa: CASRRDDRAINQPQHF
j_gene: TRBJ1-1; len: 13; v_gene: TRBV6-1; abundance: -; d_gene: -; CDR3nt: TGTGCCAGCAGGCGGGGGAAGGACACTGAAGCTTTCTTT; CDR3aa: CASRRGKDTEAFF
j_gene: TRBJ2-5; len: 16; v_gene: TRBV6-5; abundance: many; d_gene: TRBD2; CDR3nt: TGTGCCAGCAGTTATGTGGGTAGCGGGGGCCTACGGACCCAGTACTTC; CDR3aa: CASSYVGSGGLRTQYF
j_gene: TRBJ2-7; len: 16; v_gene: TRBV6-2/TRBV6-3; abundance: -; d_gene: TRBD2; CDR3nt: TGTGCCAGCAGTTACGGGTCGACTAGCGGGACGTCCGAGCAGTACTTC; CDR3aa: CASSYGSTSGTSEQYF
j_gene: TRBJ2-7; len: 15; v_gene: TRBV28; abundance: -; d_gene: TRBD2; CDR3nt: TGTGCCAGCAGATCCAGAGGGGAGGGCTCCTACGAGCAGTACTTC; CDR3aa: CASRSRGEGSYEQYF
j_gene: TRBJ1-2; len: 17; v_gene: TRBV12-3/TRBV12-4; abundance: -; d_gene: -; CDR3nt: TGTGCCAGCAGTTTAGTGGGGGGGCTTGGAGCTAACTATGGCTACACCTTC; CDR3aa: CASSLVGGLGANYGYTF
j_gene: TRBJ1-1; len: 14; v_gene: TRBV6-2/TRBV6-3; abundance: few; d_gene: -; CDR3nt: TGTGCCAGCAGCCGTGGACAGACGAACACTGAAGCTTTCTTT; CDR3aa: CASSRGQTNTEAFF